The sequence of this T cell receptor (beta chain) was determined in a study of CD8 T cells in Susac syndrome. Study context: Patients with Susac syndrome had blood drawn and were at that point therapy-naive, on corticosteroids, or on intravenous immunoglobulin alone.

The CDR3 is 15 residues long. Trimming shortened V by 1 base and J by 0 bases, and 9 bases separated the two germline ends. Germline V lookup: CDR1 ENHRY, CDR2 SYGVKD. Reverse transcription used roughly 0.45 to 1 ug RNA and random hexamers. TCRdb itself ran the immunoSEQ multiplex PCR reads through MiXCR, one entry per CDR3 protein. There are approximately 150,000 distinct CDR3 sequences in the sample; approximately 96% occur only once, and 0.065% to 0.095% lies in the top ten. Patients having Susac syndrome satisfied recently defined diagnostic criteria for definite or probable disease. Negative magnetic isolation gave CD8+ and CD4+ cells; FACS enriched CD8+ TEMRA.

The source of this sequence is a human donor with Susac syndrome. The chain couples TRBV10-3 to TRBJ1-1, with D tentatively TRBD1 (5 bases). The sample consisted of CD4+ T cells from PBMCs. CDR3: CAISEYEGMNTEAFF. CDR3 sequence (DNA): TGTGCCATCAGTGAGTACGAGGGGATGAACACTGAAGCTTTCTTT.